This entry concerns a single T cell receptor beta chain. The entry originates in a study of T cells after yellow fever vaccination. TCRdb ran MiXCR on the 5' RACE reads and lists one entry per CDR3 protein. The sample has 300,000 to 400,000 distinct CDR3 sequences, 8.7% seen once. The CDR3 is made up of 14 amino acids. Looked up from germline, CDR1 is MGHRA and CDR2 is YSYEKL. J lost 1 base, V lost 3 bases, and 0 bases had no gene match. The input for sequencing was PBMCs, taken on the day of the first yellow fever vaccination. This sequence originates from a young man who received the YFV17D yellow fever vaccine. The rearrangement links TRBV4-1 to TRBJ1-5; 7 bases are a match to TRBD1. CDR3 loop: CASSQGQSNQPQHF. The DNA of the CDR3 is TGCGCCAGCAGCCAGGGACAGAGCAATCAGCCCCAGCATTTT.